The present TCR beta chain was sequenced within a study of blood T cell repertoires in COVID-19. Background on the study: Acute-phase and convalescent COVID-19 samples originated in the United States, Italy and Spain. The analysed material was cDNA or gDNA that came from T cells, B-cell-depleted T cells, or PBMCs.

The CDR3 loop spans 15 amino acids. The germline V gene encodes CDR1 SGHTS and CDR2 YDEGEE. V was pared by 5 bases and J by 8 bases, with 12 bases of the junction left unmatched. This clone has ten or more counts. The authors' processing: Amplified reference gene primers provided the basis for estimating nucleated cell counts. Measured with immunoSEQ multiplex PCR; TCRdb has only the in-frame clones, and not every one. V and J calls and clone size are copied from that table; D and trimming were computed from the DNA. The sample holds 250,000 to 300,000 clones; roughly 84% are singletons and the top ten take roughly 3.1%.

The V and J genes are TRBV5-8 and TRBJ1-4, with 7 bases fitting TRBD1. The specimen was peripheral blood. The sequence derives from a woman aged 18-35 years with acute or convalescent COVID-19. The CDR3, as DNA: TGTGCCAGCAGACCTGGACAGGCCTCTAGGGAAAAACTGTTTTTT. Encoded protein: CASRPGQASREKLFF.